What follows are 22 T cell receptor beta chains derived from one specimen sequenced in a study of shared clonotypes between healthy human individuals. The assay was immunoSEQ multiplex PCR, and TCRdb's table has in-frame clones only and misses some. The sample carries approximately 2.5 million clones, roughly 93% recorded once. What was sequenced was naive CD4+ T cells from PBMCs. As for subset: CD45RA+ positively selected. These receptors came from a man younger than 30 in good health. Some clones in this sample may be carry-over from other donors' samples.

The chain uses TRBV5-6 and TRBJ2-1; a possible D gene is TRBD1 (5 bases). The V gene lost 5 bases and the J gene lost 10 bases, with 16 bases spanning the gap. This CDR3 is 13 amino acids long. Germline loops: CDR1 SGHDT, CDR2 YYEEEE. CDR3 in DNA: TGTGCCAGCAGTATCTATTCCAGGGTCGAGCAGTTCTTC. Residues: CASSIYSRVEQFF.

V gene TRBV6-5 combines with J gene TRBJ2-3; 8 bases are a match to TRBD1. V gave up 2 bases and J gave up 3 bases; unmatched junction bases: 4. CDR3 length equals 15 residues. The germline CDR1 and CDR2 sequences are MNHEY and SVGAGI. The DNA for the CDR3 is TGTGCCAGCAGTTACCCTGACAGGGGAACAGATACGCAGTATTTT. Translation: CASSYPDRGTDTQYF.

The CDR3 is CASSLDPPGLAGGGRYEQYF. The CDR3 DNA sequence: TGTGCCAGCAGCTTAGACCCCCCGGGACTAGCGGGAGGGGGGCGCTACGAGCAGTACTTC. The rearrangement uses TRBV11-2 and TRBJ2-7, with TRBD2 matching 16 bases. The CDR3 has 20 amino acids. Trimming took 0 bases from V and 3 from J; bases not matched to a gene: 11. CDR1 is SGHAT and CDR2 is FQNNGV in the germline V gene.

Remarks on this clone: The sample holds other DNA sequences that translate to the same CDR3. The rearrangement uses TRBV9 and TRBJ2-5, with a possible D match to TRBD1 (5 bases). CDR3 length equals 14 residues. Trimming cost V 0 bases and J 4 bases, with 10 bases left between them. Germline V gives CDR1 SGDLS, CDR2 YYNGEE. The CDR3 nucleotides are TGTGCCAGCAGCGTAGGGCAGGGCTCAGAGACCCAGTACTTC. Residues: CASSVGQGSETQYF.

This chain connects TRBV7-9 to TRBJ1-1; TRBD1 might be the D (5 bases). The CDR3 consists of 15 residues. The germline V gene encodes CDR1 SEHNR and CDR2 FQNEAQ (reference sequence). Trimming removed 5 bases from V and 5 bases from J, with 18 bases in between. This chain's CDR3 is CASSGRGREGTEAFF. The CDR3 DNA sequence: TGTGCCAGCAGCGGTAGAGGTCGGGAGGGGACTGAAGCTTTCTTT.

The chain joins TRBV5-1 to TRBJ1-4; 11 bases fit TRBD1. V shed 4 bases and J 8 bases; nucleotides not matched to a gene: 7. CDR1 and CDR2 from the germline V gene are SGHRS and YFSETQ. This CDR3 is 15 amino acids long. The CDR3 loop reads CASSTGQGALEKLFF. The CDR3 nucleotides are TGCGCCAGCAGCACTGGACAGGGGGCTTTAGAAAAACTGTTTTTT.

V and J are TRBV6-1 and TRBJ2-7, with D perhaps TRBD2 (5 bases). CDR3 length: 12 amino acids. The germline V gene has CDR1 MNHNS and CDR2 SASEGT. Trimming took off 4 bases at V and 6 bases at J, with 10 bases between the two ends. As DNA, the CDR3 is TGTGCCAGCAGTGGATATAGCGTCGAGCAGTACTTC. Its protein product is CASSGYSVEQYF.

Regarding this clone: This specimen includes other DNA sequences encoding the same CDR3. This rearrangement joins TRBV5-1 to TRBJ2-2, with D possibly being TRBD2 (6 bases). The CDR3 loop spans 15 amino acids. Germline V lookup: CDR1 SGHRS, CDR2 YFSETQ. Trimming took 2 bases from V and 0 from J, leaving 8 bases between them. For the CDR3, the DNA is TGCGCCAGCAGCTTTAGCGGAACGAACACCGGGGAGCTGTTTTTT. The encoded protein is CASSFSGTNTGELFF.

This clone appeared a single time. The chain has TRBV2 and TRBJ2-1; 10 bases align to TRBD2. Germline V lookup: CDR1 SNHLY, CDR2 FYNNEI. The trim removed 5 bases at V and 0 bases at J, leaving 16 bases unmatched. There are 20 residues in the CDR3. The CDR3 coding sequence is TGTGCCAGCAGTTCGAGCGGGAGGGCCTCACCGATTAACTCCTACAATGAGCAGTTCTTC. It yields the protein CASSSSGRASPINSYNEQFF.

The chain links TRBV5-4 to TRBJ2-7; D unresolved. The CDR3 runs 13 residues. The ends were cut back, 3 bases at V and 0 bases at J, with 7 bases in the middle. Germline V CDR1 and CDR2: SGHNT, YYREEE (reference sequence). Here the CDR3 reads CASSSPSSYEQYF. The CDR3 region has the DNA TGTGCCAGCAGCTCCCCGTCCTCCTACGAGCAGTACTTC. Supplemented by reference TRBV5-4 and TRBJ2-7, the full variable domain reads ETGVTQSPTHLIKTRGQQVTLRCSSQSGHNTVSWYQQALGQGPQFIFQYYREEENGRGNFPPRFSGLQFPNYSSELNVNALELDDSALYLCASSSPSSYEQYFGPGTRLTVT.

The genes are TRBV15 and TRBJ2-3, with no clear D. The CDR3 covers 15 residues. The germline CDR1 and CDR2 sequences are LNHNV and YYDKDF (reference sequence). The ends were cut back, 0 bases at V and 3 bases at J, with 10 bases in the middle. CDR3 in DNA: TGTGCCACCAGCAGAGATCAAGTTGGTACAGATACGCAGTATTTT. Translation: CATSRDQVGTDTQYF.

This chain connects TRBV7-6 to TRBJ2-2; D may correspond to TRBD1 or TRBD2 (5 bases each). The V and J ends lost 0 bases and 2 bases respectively, with 22 bases between them. The germline V gene encodes CDR1 SGHVS and CDR2 FNYEAQ. The CDR3 covers 20 residues. The CDR3 nucleotides read TGTGCCAGCAGCTTAGCTAGACAGCGATCGAGACGGGGAAACACCGGGGAGCTGTTTTTT. Its translation is CASSLARQRSRRGNTGELFF. Together with reference TRBV7-6 and TRBJ2-2, the CDR3 gives the full variable domain: GAGVSQSPRYKVTKRGQDVALRCDPISGHVSLYWYRQALGQGPEFLTYFNYEAQQDKSGLPNDRFSAERPEGSISTLTIQRTEQRDSAMYRCASSLARQRSRRGNTGELFFGEGSRLTVL.

This chain joins TRBV5-1 and TRBJ2-4; D perhaps matches TRBD2 (5 bases). The CDR3 runs 14 residues. Germline V CDR1 and CDR2: SGHRS, YFSETQ. The ends were cut back, 1 base at V and 5 bases at J, with 10 bases in the middle. This CDR3 reads CASSLSGVENIQYF. DNA for the CDR3: TGCGCCAGCAGCTTGTCCGGGGTTGAAAACATTCAGTACTTC.

This clone appeared a few times. This sequence joins TRBV5-4 and TRBJ2-7, with D possibly being TRBD1 or TRBD2 (5 bases each). The CDR3 is made up of 14 amino acids. Trimming took off 2 bases at V and 3 bases at J, with 12 bases between the two ends. Germline CDR1 SGHNT, CDR2 YYREEE (reference sequence). The CDR3 region has the DNA TGTGCCAGCAGCTTCCGGGACGGAAACTACGAGCAGTACTTC. It encodes CASSFRDGNYEQYF.

This chain connects TRBV4-1 to TRBJ1-3; possible D gene TRBD1, 5 bases. This CDR3 is built from 16 residues. CDR1 and CDR2 from the germline V gene are MGHRA and YSYEKL. Trimming took off 1 base at V and 2 bases at J, with 12 bases between the two ends. The CDR3 DNA reads as TGCGCCAGCAGCCAAGTGTCGGCAGGGCCTGGAAACACCATATATTTT. Its protein is CASSQVSAGPGNTIYF.

The chain links TRBV7-2 to TRBJ2-3, with TRBD2 matching 9 bases. The CDR3 runs to 14 residues. V lost 7 bases and J lost 15; bases outside the gene matches: 17. Germline V lookup: CDR1 SGHTA, CDR2 FQGNSA. For the CDR3, the DNA is TGTGCCAGCATCCCTCCTAGCGGGGCCGGACTAAAATATTTT. Encoded protein: CASIPPSGAGLKYF.

V gene TRBV14 combines with J gene TRBJ2-2; 8 bases agree with TRBD1. Germline CDR1 SGHDN, CDR2 FVKESK. After removal of 4 bases from V and 1 base from J, the junction contained 2 bases not matched to a gene. The CDR3 extends over 15 amino acids. As DNA, the CDR3 is TGTGCCAGCAGCCGGGGACAGGTGAACACCGGGGAGCTGTTTTTT. Translating it yields CASSRGQVNTGELFF.

To note about this clone: This same CDR3 is encoded by further DNA sequences in the sample. The chain combines TRBV18 with TRBJ2-7; 7 positions agree with TRBD1. The germline V gene encodes CDR1 KGHSH and CDR2 LQKENI. The V and J ends lost 5 bases and 2 bases, in that order; junction bases with no gene match: 6. The CDR3 is 14 amino acids. Here the CDR3 DNA reads TGTGCCAGCTCATCCGGGACAGTCGCCTACGAGCAGTACTTC. Translated, it gives CASSSGTVAYEQYF.

The chain carries TRBV4-1 and TRBJ2-7; D gene unclear. The germline V gene encodes CDR1 MGHRA and CDR2 YSYEKL. Trimming removed 4 bases from V and 5 bases from J, with 18 bases in between. This CDR3 has 15 amino acids. CDR3: CASSPLPGILNEQYF. The CDR3, as DNA: TGCGCCAGCAGCCCCTTACCAGGAATCCTAAACGAGCAGTACTTC.

V usage is TRBV5-4 and J usage is TRBJ2-3; perhaps TRBD2 as D (6 bases). Trimming pared 4 bases from V and 2 bases from J, leaving 17 bases between. The germline CDR1 and CDR2 sequences are SGHNT and YYREEE (reference sequence). The CDR3 covers 16 residues. The CDR3 DNA sequence: TGTGCCAGCAGCCACCCGGGGGTGCGGTCCACAGATACGCAGTATTTT. This codes for CASSHPGVRSTDTQYF.

The gene calls are TRBV10-3 and TRBJ2-7, with D tentatively TRBD1 or TRBD2 (5 bases each). CDR1 and CDR2 (germline): ENHRY, SYGVKD. V lost 4 bases and J 4 bases, leaving 17 bases between the germline ends. The CDR3 has 15 residues. The CDR3 bases are TGTGCCATCAGTGGTTCAGGGAGTGTAGGATACGAGCAGTACTTC. Its translation: CAISGSGSVGYEQYF.

The rearrangement links TRBV18 to TRBJ1-2; no definite D call. Deletions cut 1 base from V and 3 bases from J, with 15 bases between. The length of the CDR3 is 16 residues. Germline-derived CDR1 and CDR2 are KGHSH and LQKENI. CDR3 in amino acids: CASSPLLTSQHYGYTF. The CDR3 region has the DNA TGTGCCAGCTCACCACTCCTAACCTCACAGCACTATGGCTACACCTTC.